This record looks at one TCR beta chain sequence and its context. Its antigen has not been determined. Per-base qualities were not stored, and no clone one base away is much larger. TCR CDR3 regions were amplified from genomic DNA by multiplex PCR using the deep immunoSEQ assay. Extracted genomic DNA from each cell subset was spread evenly across all wells of several immunoSEQ 96-well plates, with each plate serving as a replicate. For sorted subsets, around 0.2 ug of genomic DNA, equivalent to some 30,000 T cell genomes, went into each replicate PCR. Purified libraries were measured with a Qubit 3.0 fluorometer, size-checked on a Bioanalyzer 2100, and measured again with the KAPA Library Quantification kit. Each immunoSEQ 96-well plate was sequenced on its own single-read 150-cycle Illumina NextSeq 550 flow cell. The paper's data handling went like this. Because the immunoSEQ output held only junctional sequences and lacked quality scores, the filtering could not match the filtering applied to full-length reads. Sequences were annotated with PyIR, a Python wrapper for IgBLAST v1.9, and V/J genes and CDR3 were assigned using IMGT germline references. Reads with weak V/J assignments (E-value above 1e-6), missing CDR3, stop codons, out-of-frame junctions, or ambiguous translated residues were removed. V3J clonotypes were defined as sequences sharing an identical inferred V gene, J gene, and CDR3 amino acid sequence. The percentage overlap between two repertoires was calculated by dividing the number of shared unique clonotypes by the size of the smaller repertoire. RTK rarefaction, the Chao1 estimator, and Recon v2.1 estimates of unobserved clonotypes were used to assess repertoire richness. OLGA was used to compute generation probabilities for all TCRbeta clonotypes that the gDNA method yielded from several donors. This is the immuneACCESS table as TCRdb keeps it, with only in-frame sequences that have V and J called. A part of the clones is gone; compared with another copy, unresolved V genes explain less than half, and the rest is unexplained. That table supplies the V and J calls and clone size; D and trimming were determined from the DNA. The sample table records a few hundred thousand clones; around 95% of these occur just once. The ten largest clonotypes hold around 0.097% of the sample.

The data belong to a study of shared clonotypes between healthy human individuals (dated by TCRdb to 2018 to 2020). About the full investigation: The cohort included three men and a couple of women between 18 and 49 years of age. Between about 0.9 and 9 billion PBMCs per donor were obtained by leukapheresis. Blood TCR repertoires of about 5 healthy adults were deeply sequenced to estimate repertoire size and the extent of clonotype sharing between individuals. Libraries were prepared and TCR repertoires were sequenced by different laboratories using diverse techniques, in order to increase sequencing depth and limit assay-specific biases. For each donor, CD4 naive and CD4 memory were each given three plates, CD8 naive was given two plates, and CD8 memory was given one plate.

As encoded in the germline V gene, CDR1 is SGDLS while CDR2 is YYNGEE. At the junction V is shortened by 3 bases and J by 3 bases, with 15 bases in between. Taken from cysteine to phenylalanine, the CDR3 has 15 residues. Only CDR3 DNA is held: 45 bases, read in frame from base 1. CD8 naive samples were CD45RO-negative cells positively selected for CCR7, giving a CD45RA+CCR7+ population that excluded TemRA cells. The donors were healthy, HIV-negative adults who had no recently reported acute infections or vaccinations. All donors were Caucasian adults living in Nashville, Tennessee, USA. After blood collection by leukapheresis, PBMCs were isolated using Ficoll-Histopaque density gradient centrifugation and then cryopreserved in the vapor phase of liquid nitrogen. Analytical flow cytometry was used to check the purity and quantity of each magnetically sorted T cell population. Genomic DNA was isolated from every sorted fraction and measured by UV absorbance on a Nanodrop 2000c.

The paper's findings and limits, for the study overall: Naive subsets generally had larger estimated clonotype richness than memory subsets. Sampling was limited to blood, and TCR repertoires in tissue likely differ from TCR repertoires in blood. Clonotypes shared by all four sorted-subset donors showed higher generation probabilities than non-shared clonotypes. Pairwise subsampling led to the expectation that sequencing depth would affect the degree of clonotype sharing among donors. The genetic and exposure-history diversity represented was limited by the small number of donors. Across a handful of donors, 5% to 6% of naive CD4, around 3.3% of naive CD8, 2.3% of memory CD4, and under 0.45% of memory CD8 clonotypes were shared. Rarefaction of sorted-subset datasets indicated incomplete sequencing despite the large sequencing depth.

The TCR sequence derives from a young woman in good health. Source material: naive CD8+ T cells sorted from blood. The sample's cell subset or site label, in plain terms: CD45RA+CCR7+. The V and J genes are TRBV9 and TRBJ1-2; tentative D gene TRBD1, with 6 bases matching. CDR3 sequence: CASSGWDGTYYGYTF. Here is the DNA: TGTGCCAGCAGCGGATGGGACGGGACATACTATGGCTACACCTTC.